The TCR beta chain described here comes from a study of cytomegalovirus exposure and HLA in healthy donors. Regarding this clone: What it recognizes is unknown.

13 Jbeta primers and 60 Vbeta primers were used for the PCR. TCRdb keeps only in-frame clones here, not all; method: immunoSEQ multiplex PCR. The sample has around 78,000 clones; the top ten hold less than 5%. CDR1 is MGHRA, CDR2 YSYEKL, per germline. Trimming shortened V by 0 bases and J by 2 bases, and 11 bases separated the two germline ends. The CDR3 is 15 amino acids. Whole-study findings and limits: Beyond CMV serostatus, there was no information to go on about immune exposure.

The rearrangement links TRBV4-1 to TRBJ2-7; perhaps TRBD2 as D (5 bases). This receptor was obtained from a man aged 18 to 30 in good health and CMV-seropositive. The sequenced sample consisted of PBMCs. Here the CDR3 reads CASSQELVSAYEQYF. The CDR3 region has the DNA TGCGCCAGCAGCCAAGAACTAGTTTCCGCCTACGAGCAGTACTTC.